These 13 T cell receptor beta chains were sequenced from one sample in a study of PD-1 blockade in mismatch repair-deficient tumors. Generated by immunoSEQ multiplex PCR, the TCRdb table keeps only in-frame clones and is missing some. The sample shows approximately 80,000 clones, more than 80% of them seen only once. The sequences come from peripheral blood, collected 44 weeks after starting pembrolizumab. Source of these receptors: an adult with mismatch repair-deficient cancer.

The genes are TRBV29-1 and TRBJ2-1; 9 nucleotides align to TRBD1. The trim removed 0 bases at V and 2 bases at J, leaving 5 bases unmatched. In germline, CDR1 is SQVTM, CDR2 ANQGSEA. The CDR3 length is 16 residues. CDR3 in DNA: TGCAGCGTTGAAGACTTGGACAGGGGCGCCTACAATGAGCAGTTCTTC. Translating gives CSVEDLDRGAYNEQFF.

CDR3 DNA: TGTGCCAGCTCACCAGGAAGCGCAGGGTCCTACGAGCAGTACTTC. Translation: CASSPGSAGSYEQYF. This chain connects TRBV18 to TRBJ2-7; perhaps TRBD1 as D (5 bases). The germline V and J ends were trimmed by 2 bases and 1 base, with 12 bases remaining between them. Germline V gives CDR1 KGHSH, CDR2 LQKENI. The CDR3 extends over 15 amino acids.

The count of this clone is one. The V gene is TRBV9, the J gene TRBJ2-1; D is undetermined. The ends were cut back, 0 bases at V and 7 bases at J, with 5 bases in the middle. Germline V lookup: CDR1 SGDLS, CDR2 YYNGEE. This CDR3 is built from 12 residues. CDR3: CASSVAENEQFF. As DNA, the CDR3 is TGTGCCAGCAGCGTAGCAGAGAATGAGCAGTTCTTC.

This clone was recorded only once. J is TRBJ2-7 and V is TRBV19, with D possibly matching TRBD1 (5 bases). V dropped 3 bases and J dropped 0 bases, with 15 bases sitting between them. This CDR3 has 16 amino acids. From germline, CDR1 is LNHDA and CDR2 SQIVND (reference sequence). The CDR3 DNA follows: TGTGCCAGTAGTATCGACGTCTCAACAGGCTCCTACGAGCAGTACTTC. Its translation: CASSIDVSTGSYEQYF.

This rearrangement joins TRBV6-1 to TRBJ2-7; 9 positions match TRBD2. V trimming: 8 bases; J trimming: 7 bases; junction bases outside the gene matches: 15. CDR1 and CDR2 from the germline V gene are MNHNS and SASEGT. The CDR3 spans 15 residues. The CDR3: CASSSLAGGLLEQYF. DNA of the CDR3: TGTGCCAGCTCTTCTCTTGCGGGAGGGCTATTGGAGCAGTACTTC.

In DNA, the CDR3 is TGTGCCAGCAGCATTGATAGCGGGGACTACGAGCAGTACTTC. Translated, it gives CASSIDSGDYEQYF. The rearrangement joins TRBV6-1 to TRBJ2-7; the match to TRBD2 covers 8 bases. CDR3 length equals 14 residues. Germline assignment: CDR1 MNHNS and CDR2 SASEGT. The ends lost 6 bases at V and 3 bases at J; junction bases unmatched: 7.

This clone has a single count. The J gene is TRBJ2-3, the V gene TRBV11-2, with D possibly matching TRBD1 (8 bases). V was pared by 5 bases and J by 5 bases, with 17 bases between. CDR1 is SGHAT and CDR2 is FQNNGV in the germline V gene. The CDR3 consists of 15 residues. The CDR3 spells CASSEPTGEGDTQYF. The DNA for the CDR3 is TGTGCCAGCAGCGAGCCGACAGGGGAGGGAGATACGCAGTATTTT.

The rearrangement links TRBV11-3 to TRBJ2-7; 14 nucleotides agree with TRBD2. From germline, CDR1 is SGHNT and CDR2 YENEEA. The CDR3 covers 18 residues. V shed 5 bases and J 0 bases; nucleotides not matched to a gene: 9. Here the CDR3 reads CASSRLAGGPWSSYEQYF. The CDR3 DNA is TGTGCCAGCAGCAGACTAGCGGGAGGGCCTTGGAGCTCCTACGAGCAGTACTTC.

The rearrangement uses TRBV7-2 and TRBJ2-6, with no clear D. Germline loops: CDR1 SGHTA, CDR2 FQGNSA. V was pared by 0 bases and J by 3 bases, with 0 bases between. The CDR3 has 13 amino acids. The CDR3 reads CASSLAGANVLTF. In DNA, the CDR3 is TGTGCCAGCAGCTTAGCTGGGGCCAACGTCCTGACTTTC.

This chain connects TRBV6-1 to TRBJ1-2; unclear D gene. Germline values: CDR1 MNHNS, CDR2 SASEGT. The V and J ends lost 5 bases and 1 base respectively, with 5 bases between them. This CDR3 is built from 12 residues. The CDR3 nucleotides read TGTGCCAGCAGTTATGATAACTATGGCTACACCTTC. It specifies CASSYDNYGYTF.

This clone has just a few counts. This chain uses TRBV30 with TRBJ1-1; TRBD1 matches 7 bases. This CDR3 comprises 11 residues. In germline, CDR1 is GTSNPN, CDR2 SVGIG (reference sequence). The V and J ends lost 3 bases and 8 bases, in that order; junction bases with no gene match: 3. The CDR3 region is CAWRRQGEAFF. DNA for the CDR3: TGTGCCTGGAGGCGACAGGGCGAAGCTTTCTTT. Variable domain in full (rest from reference TRBV30 and TRBJ1-1): SQTIHQWPATLVQPVGSPLSLECTVEGTSNPNLYWYRQAAGRGLQLLFYSVGIGQISSEVPQNLSASRPQDRQFILSSKKLLLSDSGFYLCAWRRQGEAFFGQGTRLTVV.

This clone was detected only a few times. V and J are TRBV5-1 and TRBJ1-1; D uncertain. CDR3 length: 12 amino acids. V dropped 4 bases and J dropped 4 bases, with 8 bases sitting between them. The germline gives CDR1 SGHRS, CDR2 YFSETQ. CDR3 sequence: CASSPGSTEAFF. CDR3 nucleotide sequence: TGCGCCAGCAGCCCCGGTAGCACTGAAGCTTTCTTT.

This chain connects TRBV7-9 to TRBJ2-3; D gene unclear. Germline loops: CDR1 SEHNR, CDR2 FQNEAQ (reference sequence). V lost 5 bases and J lost 0, with 12 bases in between. This CDR3 has 15 amino acids. CDR3 coding DNA: TGTGCCAGCAGCCCTTACGCGGAAAGCACAGATACGCAGTATTTT. As protein: CASSPYAESTDTQYF.